Listed below are T cell receptor beta chains from one sample, sequenced in a study of beta chain features in type 1 diabetes. TCRdb's table, derived via immunoSEQ multiplex PCR, lists solely in-frame clones and lacks some. The table shows 680,000 or so clones, with about 16% occurring only once. Material for sequencing was naive CD4+ T cells from blood. These receptors all stem from a man aged 18 to 29 in good health. The CDR3 runs from the conserved cysteine through the conserved F or W. A D gene is named only where the DNA matches it firmly. Part of the rows lack a size; the others show once, few, many or a class for expanded clones.

v_call	d_call	j_call	clone_size	cdr3_nt	cdr3_aa
TRBV29-1	-	TRBJ2-5	-	TGCAGCGTTGGATCCGGCAGGGGCGGTAGGAAAGAGACCCAGTACTTC	CSVGSGRGGRKETQYF
TRBV2	-	TRBJ2-7	-	TGTGCCAGCAGGAGGGACCGGAAAAACGAGCAGTACTTC	CASRRDRKNEQYF
TRBV6-5	-	TRBJ1-5	few	TGTGCCAGCAGGCCCCCCGGAGGCAATCAGCCCCAGCATTTT	CASRPPGGNQPQHF
TRBV4-3	-	TRBJ1-6	few	TGCGCCAGCAGCCAAGAGGACGGTAATTCACCCCTCCACTTT	CASSQEDGNSPLHF
TRBV10-3	-	TRBJ1-1	-	TGTGCCATCAGTGTTCAGGGTAGTTGGGCTTTCTTT	CAISVQGSWAFF
TRBV6-5	-	TRBJ1-5	once	TGTGCCAGCAGTTACTCAGGGAGTCAGCCCCAGCATTTT	CASSYSGSQPQHF
TRBV30	-	TRBJ2-7	-	TGTGCCTGGAGTAAGGGGTACGTCTCCGAGCAGTACTTC	CAWSKGYVSEQYF
TRBV25-1	-	TRBJ2-3	few	TGTGCCAGCAGTGAAATGGGGGCGGATACGCAGTATTTT	CASSEMGADTQYF
TRBV10-3	TRBD1	TRBJ1-4	many	TGTGCCATCAGTGGACAGGGGGCGACGAAACTGTTTTTT	CAISGQGATKLFF
TRBV10-3	-	TRBJ2-1	few	TGTGCCATCAGTGAGGTTGGGGGCGGTGGTGAGCAGTTCTTC	CAISEVGGGGEQFF
TRBV9	TRBD1	TRBJ2-7	few	TGTGCCAGCAGCGTAGGTATGACAGGGAAGTACGAGCAGTACTTC	CASSVGMTGKYEQYF
TRBV11-2	-	TRBJ2-7	few	TGTGCCAGCAGCTTAGTAGGGGACACTAACTACGAGCAGTACTTC	CASSLVGDTNYEQYF
TRBV2	-	TRBJ1-2	-	TGTGCCAGCAGTCAGGAGGGCTATGGCTACACCTTC	CASSQEGYGYTF
TRBV30	-	TRBJ2-1	few	TGTGCCTGGACTAATGGGCGGGGCGGTGAGCAGTTCTTC	CAWTNGRGGEQFF
TRBV29-1	TRBD1	TRBJ1-5	-	TGCAGCGTTGGCCAGGGGGGGGATCAGCCCCAGCATTTT	CSVGQGGDQPQHF
TRBV28	-	TRBJ2-7	few	TGTGCCAGCAGTTTCGGCGGTGTTGGCTCCTACGAGCAGTACTTC	CASSFGGVGSYEQYF
TRBV29-1	TRBD2	TRBJ2-1	few	TGCAGCGTTGAGACTAGCGGGAGGGCCAATGAGCAGTTCTTC	CSVETSGRANEQFF
TRBV6-1	-	TRBJ2-7	few	TGTGCCAGCAGTGCCTTAGGGCGCAGCTCCTACGAGCAGTACTTC	CASSALGRSSYEQYF
TRBV7-9	-	TRBJ1-5	-	TGTGCCAGCAGCTTACAGGGTAATCAGCCCCAGCATTTT	CASSLQGNQPQHF
TRBV9	-	TRBJ2-7	-	TGTGCCAGCAGCCTCGCCCCCACCCAACGAGGGAACGAGCAGTACTTC	CASSLAPTQRGNEQYF
TRBV28	-	TRBJ1-5	-	TGTGCCAGCAGTCGTCAGGAGAATCAGCCCCAGCATTTT	CASSRQENQPQHF
TRBV6-4	TRBD1	TRBJ1-5	-	TGTGCCAGCAGCCGGGACAGCTATCAGCCCCAGCATTTT	CASSRDSYQPQHF
TRBV7-2	-	TRBJ2-7	few	TGTGCCAGCAGCTTATCCCGGGGCTCCTACGAGCAGTACTTC	CASSLSRGSYEQYF
TRBV5-5	-	TRBJ2-4	few	TGTGCCAGCAGCCCGACCTCCCCAATGGACATTCAGTACTTC	CASSPTSPMDIQYF
TRBV5-4	-	TRBJ2-5	-	TGTGCCAGCAGCCTTTCGCGGGCTCGAGAGACCCAGTACTTC	CASSLSRARETQYF
TRBV5-4	-	TRBJ2-1	few	TGTGCCAGCAGCTTGGCTGTAAGGCTTTACAATGAGCAGTTCTTC	CASSLAVRLYNEQFF
TRBV11-2	-	TRBJ2-7	-	TGTGCCAGCAGCCACATTGCGGAGGGCCGCACCTACGAGCAGTACTTC	CASSHIAEGRTYEQYF